This is a list of T cell receptor beta chains from one sample in a study of T-cell memory formation after mild COVID-19. TCRdb re-derived calls from the 5' RACE reads in MiXCR, one entry per CDR3 protein. The sample has approximately 410,000 distinct CDR3 sequences; 23% are singletons. The sequencing sample was made of PBMCs or a T cell subset sorted from them (not recorded which). These receptors came from an adult woman who had mild COVID-19 (a few samples of this study predate the infection). Cell type and time point are not known. Both conserved end residues are part of each CDR3. The D gene is left open where the match is weak. Where a row states a size, it is once, few, many or the class of an expanded clone; other rows omit it.

V gene: TRBV28; clone size: few; J gene: TRBJ2-1; D gene: NA; CDR3 DNA: TGTGCCAGCAGTTTTACAGGAAGTTATGAGCAGTTCTTC; CDR3 protein: CASSFTGSYEQFF
V gene: TRBV6-1; clone size: NA; J gene: TRBJ2-2; D gene: TRBD2; CDR3 DNA: TGTGCCAGCAGTGATGCGACTAGCGGCGTAACGAACACCGGGGAGCTGTTTTTT; CDR3 protein: CASSDATSGVTNTGELFF
V gene: TRBV5-1; clone size: NA; J gene: TRBJ2-3; D gene: NA; CDR3 DNA: TGCGCCAGCAGCCCCGACTTTAGCACAGATACGCAGTATTTT; CDR3 protein: CASSPDFSTDTQYF
V gene: TRBV7-8; clone size: NA; J gene: TRBJ1-3; D gene: NA; CDR3 DNA: TGTGCCAGCAGCTTATACCCTGGAAACACCATATATTTT; CDR3 protein: CASSLYPGNTIYF
V gene: TRBV12-3/TRBV12-4; clone size: many; J gene: TRBJ1-5; D gene: NA; CDR3 DNA: TGTGCCAGCAGTCGGACCCCGAACCATCAGCCCCAGCATTTT; CDR3 protein: CASSRTPNHQPQHF
V gene: TRBV7-3; clone size: many; J gene: TRBJ2-1; D gene: NA; CDR3 DNA: TGTGCCAGCAGCTTAAAGGCGGGGAGGCTAGCGGACAGCTCCTACAATGAGCAGTTCTTC; CDR3 protein: CASSLKAGRLADSSYNEQFF
V gene: TRBV7-6; clone size: few; J gene: TRBJ2-5; D gene: NA; CDR3 DNA: TGTGCCAGCAGCTTAGTTGGAGGACGCCCCAAGACCCAGTACTTC; CDR3 protein: CASSLVGGRPKTQYF
V gene: TRBV18; clone size: NA; J gene: TRBJ2-2; D gene: NA; CDR3 DNA: TGTGCCAGCTCACCACTGCGACAGATGAACACCGGGGAGCTGTTTTTT; CDR3 protein: CASSPLRQMNTGELFF
V gene: TRBV11-3; clone size: NA; J gene: TRBJ2-1; D gene: NA; CDR3 DNA: TGTGCCAGCAGCCAAAGCATTAGTCATGCCTACAATGAGCAGTTCTTC; CDR3 protein: CASSQSISHAYNEQFF
V gene: TRBV3-1; clone size: few; J gene: TRBJ2-1; D gene: TRBD2; CDR3 DNA: TGTGCCAGCAGCCTGACTAGCGGGGGGAGCTCCTACAATGAGCAGTTCTTC; CDR3 protein: CASSLTSGGSSYNEQFF
V gene: TRBV12-3/TRBV12-4; clone size: NA; J gene: TRBJ2-7; D gene: TRBD1; CDR3 DNA: TGTGCCAGCAGCCACTCGACAGGGGGCCTTAAGTACGAGCAGTACTTC; CDR3 protein: CASSHSTGGLKYEQYF
V gene: TRBV14; clone size: NA; J gene: TRBJ2-1; D gene: NA; CDR3 DNA: TGTGCCAGCAGCCCCCGCGTCAGCGGCTCCTACAATGAGCAGTTCTTC; CDR3 protein: CASSPRVSGSYNEQFF
V gene: TRBV15; clone size: few; J gene: TRBJ2-1; D gene: TRBD1; CDR3 DNA: TGTGCCACCAGCAGTACAAGAGGACAGGGGGGCAATGAGCAGTTCTTC; CDR3 protein: CATSSTRGQGGNEQFF
V gene: TRBV7-3; clone size: NA; J gene: TRBJ2-5; D gene: NA; CDR3 DNA: TGTGCCAGCAGCCAGACCTCCGGGGCAGCGGGGACCCAGTACTTC; CDR3 protein: CASSQTSGAAGTQYF
V gene: TRBV12-3/TRBV12-4; clone size: few; J gene: TRBJ2-1; D gene: NA; CDR3 DNA: TGTGCCAGCAGTTTAGCCGCCTTCCCCCTCACCTACAATGAGCAGTTCTTC; CDR3 protein: CASSLAAFPLTYNEQFF
V gene: TRBV20-1; clone size: NA; J gene: TRBJ2-7; D gene: TRBD2; CDR3 DNA: TGCAGTGCTAAGGGACTAGTGTCTAACGAGCAGTACTTC; CDR3 protein: CSAKGLVSNEQYF
V gene: TRBV13; clone size: few; J gene: TRBJ2-7; D gene: NA; CDR3 DNA: TGTGCCAGCAGCTACCGCGACGAGCAGTACTTC; CDR3 protein: CASSYRDEQYF
V gene: TRBV7-2; clone size: NA; J gene: TRBJ2-2; D gene: TRBD2; CDR3 DNA: TGTGCCAGCACCGCCACGCGGGGGACCGGGGAGCTGTTTTTT; CDR3 protein: CASTATRGTGELFF
V gene: TRBV7-3; clone size: NA; J gene: TRBJ2-1; D gene: TRBD2; CDR3 DNA: TGTGCCAGCAGCTTAGAAGGGACTAGCGGATACAATGAGCAGTTCTTC; CDR3 protein: CASSLEGTSGYNEQFF
V gene: TRBV6-6; clone size: few; J gene: TRBJ2-7; D gene: NA; CDR3 DNA: TGTGCCAGCAGTTTGGTCTCGACGGGCGAGCAGTACTTC; CDR3 protein: CASSLVSTGEQYF
V gene: TRBV29-1; clone size: once; J gene: TRBJ1-2; D gene: NA; CDR3 DNA: TGCAGCGTGGTCCTAAACTATGGCTACACCTTC; CDR3 protein: CSVVLNYGYTF
V gene: TRBV12-3/TRBV12-4; clone size: NA; J gene: TRBJ2-1; D gene: NA; CDR3 DNA: TGTGCCAGCAGTAATCGGAGGGCCTCGGGCAATGAGCAGTTCTTC; CDR3 protein: CASSNRRASGNEQFF
V gene: TRBV7-3; clone size: few; J gene: TRBJ2-2; D gene: NA; CDR3 DNA: TGTGCCAGCAGCTCAGGACAGTTCACCGGGGAGCTGTTTTTT; CDR3 protein: CASSSGQFTGELFF
V gene: TRBV6-6; clone size: few; J gene: TRBJ2-1; D gene: NA; CDR3 DNA: TGTGCCAGCCTTCTCCAGAGCTCCTACAATGAGCAGTTCTTC; CDR3 protein: CASLLQSSYNEQFF
V gene: TRBV2; clone size: few; J gene: TRBJ2-7; D gene: NA; CDR3 DNA: TGTGCCAGCAGTGAGGGTCCCAACGGTGGCTCCTACGAGCAGTACTTC; CDR3 protein: CASSEGPNGGSYEQYF
V gene: TRBV3-1; clone size: NA; J gene: TRBJ2-2; D gene: TRBD1; CDR3 DNA: TGTGCCAGCAGCCCTCAAGGGGGCGTTTACTCCGGGGAGCTGTTTTTT; CDR3 protein: CASSPQGGVYSGELFF
V gene: TRBV29-1; clone size: few; J gene: TRBJ2-7; D gene: NA; CDR3 DNA: TGCAGCGTCCCGGGACTTCTGTCCTACGAGCAGTACTTC; CDR3 protein: CSVPGLLSYEQYF
V gene: TRBV6-6; clone size: NA; J gene: TRBJ1-5; D gene: NA; CDR3 DNA: TGTGCCAGCAGCCTCAGACAGGAAGGTCAGCCCCAGCATTTT; CDR3 protein: CASSLRQEGQPQHF
V gene: TRBV9; clone size: NA; J gene: TRBJ2-2; D gene: NA; CDR3 DNA: TGTGCCAGCAGCGTCCGGAGGGAATCAGCGAACACCGGGGAGCTGTTTTTT; CDR3 protein: CASSVRRESANTGELFF
V gene: TRBV6-6; clone size: NA; J gene: TRBJ2-3; D gene: TRBD1; CDR3 DNA: TGTGCCAGCAGCCTATCCCGACAGGGGTCAACAGATACGCAGTATTTT; CDR3 protein: CASSLSRQGSTDTQYF
V gene: TRBV5-1; clone size: NA; J gene: TRBJ1-5; D gene: NA; CDR3 DNA: TGCGCCAGCAGCTTGGAGGGGGTACACAATCAGCCCCAGCATTTT; CDR3 protein: CASSLEGVHNQPQHF
V gene: TRBV4-1; clone size: NA; J gene: TRBJ1-4; D gene: TRBD1; CDR3 DNA: TGCGCCAGCAGCCAAGAACGGACAGGCGCTCGCGGTAATGAAAAACTGTTTTTT; CDR3 protein: CASSQERTGARGNEKLFF
V gene: TRBV6-1; clone size: NA; J gene: TRBJ2-5; D gene: NA; CDR3 DNA: TGTGCCAGCAGTGAATGGGGCGTACAAGGGACCCAGTACTTC; CDR3 protein: CASSEWGVQGTQYF
V gene: TRBV5-6; clone size: NA; J gene: TRBJ1-3; D gene: NA; CDR3 DNA: TGTGCCAGCGCTCCGGTGCCCTCTGGAAACACCATATATTTT; CDR3 protein: CASAPVPSGNTIYF
V gene: TRBV25-1; clone size: few; J gene: TRBJ2-1; D gene: TRBD2; CDR3 DNA: TGTGCCAGCAGTGGGGGGACTATGGCATACGGTGAGCAGTTCTTC; CDR3 protein: CASSGGTMAYGEQFF
V gene: TRBV25-1; clone size: few; J gene: TRBJ2-2; D gene: TRBD1; CDR3 DNA: TGTGCCAGCAGTGTAGGGGGCCGCTTGAACACCGGGGAGCTGTTTTTT; CDR3 protein: CASSVGGRLNTGELFF
V gene: TRBV14; clone size: few; J gene: TRBJ2-7; D gene: TRBD2; CDR3 DNA: TGTGCCAGCAGCCAAGGCGGTTCCGGGGGGTTCTACGAGCAGTACTTC; CDR3 protein: CASSQGGSGGFYEQYF
V gene: TRBV12-3/TRBV12-4; clone size: NA; J gene: TRBJ2-7; D gene: TRBD1; CDR3 DNA: TGTGCCAGCAGTCTCGGCGGGACAGGTACCTACGAGCAGTACTTC; CDR3 protein: CASSLGGTGTYEQYF
V gene: TRBV20-1; clone size: NA; J gene: TRBJ2-3; D gene: NA; CDR3 DNA: TGCAGTGCTACCCGGGGCACAGATACGCAGTATTTT; CDR3 protein: CSATRGTDTQYF
V gene: TRBV25-1; clone size: few; J gene: TRBJ2-2; D gene: NA; CDR3 DNA: TGTGCCAGCAATCTCGGGCCCGGGGAGCTGTTTTTT; CDR3 protein: CASNLGPGELFF
V gene: TRBV5-6; clone size: few; J gene: TRBJ2-3; D gene: TRBD2; CDR3 DNA: TGTGCCAGCAGCACGGGCAGCGGGGGGAGGACGCAGTATTTT; CDR3 protein: CASSTGSGGRTQYF
V gene: TRBV7-2; clone size: NA; J gene: TRBJ2-2; D gene: NA; CDR3 DNA: TGTGCCAGCAGCTTCCGTATGGGATCTACCGGGGAGCTGTTTTTT; CDR3 protein: CASSFRMGSTGELFF
V gene: TRBV29-1; clone size: NA; J gene: TRBJ2-2; D gene: NA; CDR3 DNA: TGCAGCGTAGTAGTTCGCTTCGGGGAGCTGTTTTTT; CDR3 protein: CSVVVRFGELFF
V gene: TRBV12-3/TRBV12-4; clone size: few; J gene: TRBJ2-5; D gene: TRBD2; CDR3 DNA: TGTGCCAGCAGATTAGCGGGGGGACCACAAGAGACCCAGTACTTC; CDR3 protein: CASRLAGGPQETQYF